These 25 T cell receptor beta chains share one sample of origin, sequenced in a study of blood T cells in healthy people across ages. Alongside a J-beta primer mix, a sample-barcoded 5' primer served in a second PCR lasting roughly 6 to 12 cycles. TCRdb used MiXCR to reprocess the 5' RACE reads, holding one entry per CDR3 protein. In the table there are 550,000 to 800,000 distinct CDR3 sequences, about 30% of which are singletons. Sequenced sample: blood. The source is a woman older than 75 in good health.

The gene calls are TRBV28 and TRBJ2-7; possibly TRBD1 for D (5 bases). The CDR3 is 13 residues long. CDR1 is MDHEN and CDR2 is SYDVKM in the germline V gene. The V end was cut by 6 bases, the J end by 3 bases, with 12 bases between. This chain's CDR3 is CASRSAGFYEQYF. DNA for the CDR3: TGTGCCAGCAGGTCGGCAGGGTTCTACGAGCAGTACTTC.

This clonotype appeared many times. The chain links TRBV5-1 to TRBJ2-6, with TRBD1 as a possible D gene (6 bases). Deletions cut 1 base from V and 0 bases from J, with 11 bases between. The CDR3 consists of 17 residues. Germline V lookup: CDR1 SGHRS, CDR2 YFSETQ. The CDR3 nucleotides read TGCGCCAGCAGCTTGAGGGGACAAAGCTCTGGGGCCAACGTCCTGACTTTC. Its protein product is CASSLRGQSSGANVLTF.

The genes are TRBV18 and TRBJ1-1; unclear D gene. This CDR3 spans 14 amino acids. V was pared by 3 bases and J by 0 bases, with 8 bases between. In germline, CDR1 is KGHSH, CDR2 LQKENI. The CDR3 DNA follows: TGTGCCAGCTCACCGGAGGTAATGAACACTGAAGCTTTCTTT. This gives the protein CASSPEVMNTEAFF.

This clonotype was picked up many times. The V call is TRBV20-1, the J call TRBJ2-7; D not certain. V gave up 0 bases and J gave up 2 bases, with 11 bases separating them. The germline gives CDR1 DFQATT, CDR2 SNEGSKA (reference sequence). The CDR3 runs to 14 residues. CDR3 DNA: TGCAGTGCTAGAGATCCAAGGCTGGCCTACGAGCAGTACTTC. Amino acid sequence: CSARDPRLAYEQYF.

The rearrangement uses TRBV7-9 and TRBJ2-7, with 10 nucleotides matching TRBD1. Germline CDR1 is SEHNR and CDR2 is FQNEAQ (reference sequence). The CDR3 consists of 15 residues. Trimming cost V 3 bases and J 7 bases; bases outside gene matches: 9. The CDR3 bases are TGTGCCAGCAGCTTCAGGGACAGGGGATCAGGAGAGCAGTACTTC. It is translated as CASSFRDRGSGEQYF.

In this sample, this clonotype turned up once. The CDR3 reads CASGAGRNTDTQYF. The CDR3 DNA reads TGTGCCAGCGGGGCGGGACGGAACACAGATACGCAGTATTTT. The chain has TRBV7-8 and TRBJ2-3; a possible D gene is TRBD2 (6 bases). CDR1 and CDR2 from the germline V gene are SGHVS and FQNEAQ. The CDR3 contains 14 residues. V shed 8 bases and J shed 2 bases, with 14 bases lying between them.

V and J are TRBV27 and TRBJ1-2, with D unclear. Trimming shortened V by 4 bases and J by 4 bases, and 13 bases separated the two germline ends. In germline, CDR1 is MNHEY, CDR2 SMNVEV (reference sequence). The CDR3 runs to 14 residues. The CDR3 protein is CASSYSLGFYGYTF. The CDR3 nucleotides read TGTGCCAGCAGTTACTCGCTGGGCTTCTATGGCTACACCTTC.

At least ten counts were recorded for this clonotype. J is TRBJ2-1 and V is TRBV5-1; tentatively, D is TRBD2 (5 bases). CDR1 SGHRS and CDR2 YFSETQ come from the germline V gene. V was cut by 3 bases and J by 0 bases, with 13 bases left in between. CDR3 length equals 16 residues. This CDR3 is CASSSRGSASYNEQFF. Here the CDR3 DNA reads TGCGCCAGCAGCTCCCGTGGTAGCGCCTCCTACAATGAGCAGTTCTTC.

This clonotype was counted a few times. The CDR3 bases are TGTGCCAGCAGTTTAAAAACAGGGCGGTGGGAGACCCAGTACTTC. Its translation is CASSLKTGRWETQYF. The V gene is TRBV12-3 or TRBV12-4, the J gene TRBJ2-5; perhaps TRBD1 as D (6 bases). Trimming took 2 bases from V and 5 from J, leaving 15 bases between them. CDR3 length: 15 residues.

On this clonotype itself: One base away lies a much larger clone, so this may be a sequencing read error. J is TRBJ2-1 and V is TRBV20-1; D is possibly TRBD1 (6 bases). Looked up from germline, CDR1 is DFQATT and CDR2 is SNEGSKA (reference sequence). The V and J ends lost 3 bases and 10 bases respectively, with 16 bases between them. The CDR3 contains 13 residues. The CDR3 spells CSARVRGPYEQFF. For the CDR3, the DNA is TGCAGTGCTAGGGTCAGGGGACCCTACGAGCAGTTCTTC.

The gene calls are TRBV12-3 or TRBV12-4 and TRBJ2-3, with 13 bases aligning to TRBD2. Trimming took 5 bases from V and 0 from J; bases not matched to a gene: 11. CDR3 length: 19 residues. CDR3 nucleotides: TGTGCCAGCAGTCCATTGACGTCGACTAGCGGGGGGAGCACAGATACGCAGTATTTT. As protein: CASSPLTSTSGGSTDTQYF.

On this clonotype itself: This clone may be a read error of a much larger clone one base away. This chain links TRBV7-3 with TRBJ2-1; D not certain. Judging by the DNA end, TRBJ2-7 fits better; the J call may be wrong. Germline V gene lookup returns CDR1 SGHTA and CDR2 FQGTGA. The CDR3 sequence is 15 residues long. CDR3 residues: CASSPQLSSYNEQYF. CDR3 DNA sequence: TGTGCCAGCAGCCCCCAGCTGTCCTCCTACAATGAGCAGTACTTC.

This clonotype was picked up many times. The chain employs TRBV15 and TRBJ2-1; D unclear. The CDR3 consists of 11 residues. The V gene's germline CDR1 is LNHNV and CDR2 YYDKDF (reference sequence). The ends were cut back, 4 bases at V and 8 bases at J, with 6 bases in the middle. For the CDR3, the DNA is TGTGCCACCAGCAACCGATATGAGCAGTTCTTC. It translates to CATSNRYEQFF.

The chain recombines TRBV18 with TRBJ1-5; a weak D match, TRBD1 (6 bases). Germline V gene lookup returns CDR1 KGHSH and CDR2 LQKENI. The CDR3 covers 16 residues. V was pared by 5 bases and J by 2 bases, with 16 bases between. The CDR3 sequence is CASSATGSGGNQPQHF. The CDR3 region has the DNA TGTGCCAGCTCAGCTACAGGGAGCGGTGGCAATCAGCCCCAGCATTTT.

Only a few counts were recorded for this clonotype. This CDR3 reads CASKKGGENEQYF. CDR3 DNA: TGCGCCAGCAAGAAGGGGGGGGAAAACGAGCAGTACTTC. The chain carries TRBV10-2 and TRBJ2-7; D possibly corresponds to TRBD2 (7 bases). The V gene's germline CDR1 is WSHSY and CDR2 SAAADI. The CDR3 runs 13 residues. V was clipped by 7 bases and J by 5 bases, with 15 bases between them.

The gene calls are TRBV13 and TRBJ2-1; D is uncertain. The CDR3 is made up of 13 amino acids. CDR1 is PRHDT and CDR2 is FYEKMQ in the germline V gene (reference sequence). V lost 2 bases and J lost 10, with 12 bases in between. For the CDR3, the DNA is TGTGCCAGCAGCTTATGGGGTGGCCAGGAGCAGTTCTTC. Translated: CASSLWGGQEQFF. Together with reference TRBV13 and TRBJ2-1, the CDR3 gives the full variable domain: AAGVIQSPRHLIKEKRETATLKCYPIPRHDTVYWYQQGPGQDPQFLISFYEKMQSDKGSIPDRFSAQQFSDYHSELNMSSLELGDSALYFCASSLWGGQEQFFGPGTRLTVL.

The chain combines TRBV11-2 with TRBJ2-5; D is perhaps TRBD2 (7 bases). V was trimmed by 5 bases and J by 5 bases, leaving 21 bases between them. Germline V CDR1 and CDR2: SGHAT, FQNNGV. The CDR3 is made up of 16 amino acids. The CDR3 DNA follows: TGTGCCAGCAGCCTATCGAGGGGGGGGCCGGAGGAGACCCAGTACTTC. Translating it yields CASSLSRGGPEETQYF.

The DNA for the CDR3 is TGCAGTGCTAGAGCAGGTTGTAACTATGGCTACACCTTC. Translation gives CSARAGCNYGYTF. The chain joins TRBV20-1 to TRBJ1-2; D unresolved. Trimming pared 1 base from V and 1 base from J, leaving 7 bases between. The CDR3 length is 13 residues. Looked up from germline, CDR1 is DFQATT and CDR2 is SNEGSKA (reference sequence).

This clonotype has a count of ten or more. A read error is possible here, since a much larger clone lies one base away. CDR3 coding DNA: TGCGCCAGCAGCCCTAGACAAGATAATTCACCCCCCCACTTT. This translates into CASSPRQDNSPPHF. The chain carries TRBV5-1 and TRBJ1-6; D remains unclear. The CDR3 extends over 14 amino acids. CDR1 is SGHRS and CDR2 is YFSETQ in the germline V gene.

The sample holds a few counts of this clonotype. A read error may be the cause here, since a much bigger clone is one base away. This chain joins TRBV20-1 and TRBJ2-3, with TRBD1 matching 7 bases. CDR1 DFQATT and CDR2 SNEGSKA come from the germline V gene (reference sequence). V lost 3 bases and J lost 4; bases outside the gene matches: 10. This CDR3 is built from 15 residues. CDR3 coding DNA: TGCAGTGCTAGGGCTAACAGGGGCGCCCCAGATACGCAGTATTTT. Its protein is CSARANRGAPDTQYF.

This clonotype appeared many times. The chain uses TRBV2 and TRBJ2-5; no firm D call. Germline V CDR1 and CDR2: SNHLY, FYNNEI. This CDR3 has 12 residues. Trimming stripped 2 bases from V and 7 bases from J, with 8 bases between. The CDR3 is CASSERRSTQYF. CDR3 DNA: TGTGCCAGCAGTGAACGAAGATCGACCCAGTACTTC. Variable domain in full (rest from reference TRBV2 and TRBJ2-5): EPEVTQTPSHQVTQMGQEVILRCVPISNHLYFYWYRQILGQKVEFLVSFYNNEISEKSEIFDDQFSVERPDGSNFTLKIRSTKLEDSAMYFCASSERRSTQYFGPGTRLLVL.

This chain links TRBV11-2 with TRBJ2-3, with 7 bases identical to TRBD1. The germline CDR1 and CDR2 sequences are SGHAT and FQNNGV. The CDR3 contains 16 residues. J was trimmed by 0 bases and V by 1 base; bases with no gene match: 4. The DNA of the CDR3 is TGTGCCAGCAGCTTAGTAAGGGGGCCGAGCACAGATACGCAGTATTTT. Translation: CASSLVRGPSTDTQYF.

The table lists this clonotype with a few counts. This chain uses TRBV5-1 with TRBJ1-1; D is uncertain. The germline gives CDR1 SGHRS, CDR2 YFSETQ. This CDR3 is 14 amino acids long. Trimming left V 4 bases short and J 1 base short, with 11 bases between. CDR3 DNA: TGCGCCAGCAGCCCTCTTTACAAGAACACTGAAGCTTTCTTT. This gives the protein CASSPLYKNTEAFF.

The chain couples TRBV7-2 to TRBJ2-7; unclear D gene. V was trimmed by 1 base and J by 3 bases, leaving 7 bases between them. The CDR3 has 13 residues. Looked up from germline, CDR1 is SGHTA and CDR2 is FQGNSA. CDR3 sequence (DNA): TGTGCCAGCAGCTTAGATGCGGACTACGAGCAGTACTTC. This translates into CASSLDADYEQYF.

A word on this clonotype: This may arise from a read error, as a much more abundant clone is one base away. The chain has TRBV30 and TRBJ2-1; unclear D gene. This CDR3 contains 16 residues. Per the germline V gene, CDR1 is GTSNPN and CDR2 is SVGIG (reference sequence). V lost 2 bases and J 0 bases, leaving 14 bases between the germline ends. CDR3 coding DNA: TGTGCCTGGAGTTGGTACAACATTAGCTCCTACAATGAGCAGTTCTTC. Protein sequence: CAWSWYNISSYNEQFF. Complete variable domain (other parts from reference TRBV30 and TRBJ2-1): SQTIHQWPATLVQPVGSPLSLECTVEGTSNPNLYWYRQAAGRGLQLLFYSVGIGQISSEVPQNLSASRPQDRQFILSSKKLLLSDSGFYLCAWSWYNISSYNEQFFGPGTRLTVL.